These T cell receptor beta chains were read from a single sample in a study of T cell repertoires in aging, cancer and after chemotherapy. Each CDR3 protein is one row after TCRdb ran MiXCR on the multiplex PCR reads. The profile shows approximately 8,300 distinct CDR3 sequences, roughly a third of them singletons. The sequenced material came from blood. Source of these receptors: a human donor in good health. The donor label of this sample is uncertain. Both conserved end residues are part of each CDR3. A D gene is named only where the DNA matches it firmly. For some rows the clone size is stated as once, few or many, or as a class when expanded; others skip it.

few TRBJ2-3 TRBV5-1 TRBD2 CASSRVGGGTDTQYF TGCGCCAGCAGCCGGGTCGGGGGGGGCACAGATACGCAGTATTTT
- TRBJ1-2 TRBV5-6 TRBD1 CASSLYRGNYGYTF TGTGCCAGCAGCTTGTACAGGGGTAACTATGGCTACACCTTC
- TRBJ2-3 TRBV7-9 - CASKQGGLRTDTQYF TGTGCCTCAAAGCAGGGGGGCTTACGCACAGATACGCAGTATTTT
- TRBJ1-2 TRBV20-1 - CSARDRKRDTYGYTF TGCAGTGCTAGAGATCGGAAGAGGGACACCTATGGCTACACCTTC
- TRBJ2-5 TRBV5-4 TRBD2 CASSLLGGETQYF TGTGCCAGCAGCTTGCTGGGGGGGGAGACCCAGTACTTC
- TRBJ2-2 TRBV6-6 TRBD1 CASSYSQGAGELFF TGTGCCAGCAGTTACTCCCAGGGGGCCGGGGAGCTGTTTTTT
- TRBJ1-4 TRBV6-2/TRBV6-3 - CASSEASRGQEKLFF TGTGCCAGCAGTGAAGCGAGCAGAGGGCAGGAAAAACTGTTTTTT
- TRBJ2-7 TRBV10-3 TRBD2 CAIRTLGTSGVEQYF TGTGCCATCAGGACCCTTGGGACTAGCGGGGTCGAGCAGTACTTC
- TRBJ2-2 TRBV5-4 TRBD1 CASSSRQGSYTGELFF TGTGCCAGCAGCTCCCGACAGGGGTCTTACACCGGGGAGCTGTTTTTT
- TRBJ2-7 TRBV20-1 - CSGYYTPSYEQYF TGTAGTGGATATTACACCCCATCCTACGAGCAGTACTTC
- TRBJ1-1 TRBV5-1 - CASSSLGVDQNTEAFF TGCGCCAGCAGCTCCCTGGGGGTTGACCAGAACACTGAAGCTTTCTTT
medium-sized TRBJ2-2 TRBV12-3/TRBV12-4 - CASSSRGGGRPGELFF TGTGCCAGCAGTTCAAGAGGGGGTGGGCGCCCCGGGGAGCTGTTTTTT
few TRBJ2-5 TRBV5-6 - CASTKTGREETQYF TGCGCCAGCACCAAAACGGGGAGAGAAGAGACCCAGTACTTC
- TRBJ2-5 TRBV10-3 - CAISPPGAMKTQYF TGTGCCATCAGTCCACCAGGGGCCATGAAGACCCAGTACTTC
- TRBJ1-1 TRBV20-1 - CSARDRTEAFF TGCAGTGCTAGAGATCGGACTGAAGCTTTCTTT
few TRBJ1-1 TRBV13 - CASSLGLRAGGEAFF TGTGCCAGCAGCTTAGGCCTAAGGGCAGGTGGTGAAGCTTTCTTT
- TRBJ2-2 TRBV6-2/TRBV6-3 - CASSPTGLVVTGELFF TGTGCCAGCAGTCCCACAGGGTTGGTGGTCACCGGGGAGCTGTTTTTT
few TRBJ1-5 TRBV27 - CASSLSGTNQPQHF TGTGCCAGCAGTTTATCGGGCACCAATCAGCCCCAGCATTTT
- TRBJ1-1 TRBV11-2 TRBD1 CASSDGDRQNTEAFF TGTGCCAGCAGCGATGGGGACAGGCAGAACACTGAAGCTTTCTTT
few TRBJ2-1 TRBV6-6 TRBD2 CAPLPGANFLAGGRSNEQFF TGTGCCCCCCTCCCGGGGGCCAACTTCCTAGCGGGGGGGCGGTCCAATGAGCAGTTCTTC
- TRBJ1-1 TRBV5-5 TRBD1 CASSLDRVVTEAFF TGCGCCAGCAGCTTAGACAGGGTGGTCACTGAAGCTTTCTTT
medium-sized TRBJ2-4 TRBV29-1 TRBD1 CSVAGGTGETKAKNIQYF TGCAGCGTTGCCGGGGGGACAGGGGAAACGAAAGCCAAAAACATTCAGTACTTC
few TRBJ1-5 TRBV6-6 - CASSSPGTDQPQHF TGTGCCAGCAGTTCCCCGGGGACCGATCAGCCCCAGCATTTT
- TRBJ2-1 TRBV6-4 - CASSGSLASHEQFF TGTGCCAGCAGTGGGTCCCTGGCCTCCCATGAGCAGTTCTTC
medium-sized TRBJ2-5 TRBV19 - CASQVSNGDMETQYF TGTGCCAGCCAAGTCTCCAATGGGGACATGGAGACCCAGTACTTC
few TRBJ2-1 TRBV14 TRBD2 CASSQDQRGGYEQFF TGTGCCAGCAGCCAAGATCAGCGGGGGGGCTATGAGCAGTTCTTC
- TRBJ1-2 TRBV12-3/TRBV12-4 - CASSLGTPNYGYTF TGTGCCAGCAGTTTAGGTACTCCTAACTATGGCTACACCTTC
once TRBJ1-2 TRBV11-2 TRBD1 CASSTRATGSRNYGYTF TGTGCCAGCAGCACACGGGCGACAGGGTCACGAAACTATGGCTACACCTTC
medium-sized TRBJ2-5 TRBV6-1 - CASSGDSGRRETQYF TGTGCCAGCAGTGGAGATTCAGGAAGGAGGGAGACCCAGTACTTC
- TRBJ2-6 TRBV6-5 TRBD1 CASSFSQGASGANVLTF TGTGCCAGCAGTTTCTCCCAGGGGGCCTCTGGAGCCAACGTCCTGACTTTC
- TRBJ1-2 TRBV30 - CAWSPSPGRWSGYTF TGTGCCTGGAGTCCGTCGCCAGGACGGTGGAGTGGCTACACCTTC
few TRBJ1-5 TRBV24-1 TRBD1 CATSDPGQGGDNQPQHF TGTGCCACCAGTGACCCAGGACAGGGGGGGGACAATCAGCCCCAGCATTTT
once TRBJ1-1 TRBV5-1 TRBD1 CASSLQGSYTEAFF TGTGCCAGCAGCTTACAGGGGAGCTACACTGAAGCTTTCTTT
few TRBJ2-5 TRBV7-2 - CASSLLALYQETQYF TGTGCCAGCAGCTTACTAGCCCTGTACCAAGAGACCCAGTACTTC
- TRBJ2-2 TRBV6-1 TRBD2 CASSHPQRGTGELFF TGTGCCAGCAGCCACCCCCAGCGGGGCACCGGGGAGCTGTTTTTT
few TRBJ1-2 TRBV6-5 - CASSYSVLSGEGGYTF TGTGCCAGCAGTTACTCTGTGTTGTCAGGGGAGGGTGGCTACACCTTC
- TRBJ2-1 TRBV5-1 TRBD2 CASSSTPTSGGGEQFF TGCGCCAGCAGCTCCACCCCGACTAGCGGGGGGGGTGAGCAGTTCTTC
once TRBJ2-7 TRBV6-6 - CASSYSYPGTQPYEQYF TGTGCCAGCAGTTACTCTTATCCCGGGACGCAGCCCTACGAGCAGTACTTC
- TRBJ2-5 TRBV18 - CASSPQAGTFPQETQYF TGTGCCAGCTCACCACAGGCAGGGACCTTCCCCCAAGAGACCCAGTACTTC
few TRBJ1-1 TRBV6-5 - CASSYGGTKTEAFF TGTGCCAGCAGTTACGGAGGGACGAAGACTGAAGCTTTCTTT
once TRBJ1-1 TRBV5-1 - CASSLSEMNTEAFF TGCGCCAGCAGCTTGTCCGAAATGAACACTGAAGCTTTCTTT
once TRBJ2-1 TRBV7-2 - CASSLGGGGQKEQFF TGTGCCAGCAGCTTAGGAGGCGGGGGCCAAAAGGAGCAGTTCTTC
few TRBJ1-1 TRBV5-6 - CASRGIRMNTEAFF TGTGCCAGCAGGGGTATCAGGATGAACACTGAAGCTTTCTTT
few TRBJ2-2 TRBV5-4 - CASSLPQANTGELFF TGTGCCAGCAGCTTGCCACAGGCGAACACCGGGGAGCTGTTTTTT
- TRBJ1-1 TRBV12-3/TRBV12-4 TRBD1 CASSLGGQGGTEAFF TGTGCCAGCAGTTTAGGGGGACAGGGAGGGACTGAAGCTTTCTTT
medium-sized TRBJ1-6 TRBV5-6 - CASSSLTWGTSPLHF TGTGCCAGCAGCTCCTTAACATGGGGAACATCACCCCTCCACTTT
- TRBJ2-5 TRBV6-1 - CASSFLDF TGTGCCAGCAGTTTTTTGGACTTC
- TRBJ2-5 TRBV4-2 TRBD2 CASSQLAVQETQYF TGTGCCAGCAGCCAGCTAGCGGTGCAAGAGACCCAGTACTTC
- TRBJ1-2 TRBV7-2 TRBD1 CASSLVKRQGAGYTF TGTGCCAGCAGCTTAGTTAAGCGACAGGGCGCTGGCTACACCTTC
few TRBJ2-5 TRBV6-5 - CASRRGRWGTQYF TGTGCCAGCAGGAGAGGGCGGTGGGGGACCCAGTACTTC